Sequencing of this TCR beta chain was carried out in a study of blood T cells in healthy people across ages. Notes on the study in general: Roughly linear age-related decline in beta diversity appeared, significant by age approximately 43. Unsorted PBMCs ruled out conclusive naive versus antigen-experienced comparison.

Combining a sample-barcoded 5' primer with a J-beta primer mix, a second PCR ran for about 6 to 11 cycles. TCRdb reprocessed the 5' RACE reads with MiXCR, giving one entry per CDR3 protein. In the table there are around 710,000 distinct CDR3 sequences, around 40% of which are singletons. Turning to this clonotype: The antigen is undetermined.

Germline CDR1 SGHTA, CDR2 FQGNSA. The J segment lost 4 bases and the V segment lost 6 bases, leaving 9 bases of the junction unmatched. CDR3 length: 15 amino acids. This sequence originates from a woman aged 55-69 years in good health. The chain joins TRBV7-2 to TRBJ2-3, with 8 bases that match TRBD2. What was sequenced was blood. Here the CDR3 reads CASSRAGVGADTQYF. In DNA form, the CDR3 reads TGTGCCAGCAGTCGAGCGGGAGTGGGGGCAGATACGCAGTATTTT.